This TCR beta chain comes out of a study of CD8 T cells in ankylosing spondylitis. Findings and limits, study-wide: Some motif variants had been reported before (in reactive arthritis synovial fluid and blood). Clones linked with disease were CD8+ and fairly uncommon in the peripheral blood. The clones that were linked to disease were reported to be significantly enriched in matched synovial fluid samples from ankylosing spondylitis patients.

In its sample, this clonotype was seen many times. Its antigen is not identified. Germline V gives CDR1 LGHNT, CDR2 FRNRAP. The length of the CDR3 is 17 residues. Between the trimmed V and J ends, which lost 1 base and 0 bases, there was a span of 10 bases. 5'-RACE, quantitative and with molecular barcodes, yielded the TCR beta libraries. TCRdb used MiXCR to reprocess the 5' RACE reads, holding one entry per CDR3 protein. The profile shows about 220,000 distinct CDR3 sequences, 20% to 30% of them singletons. The chain carries TRBV12-5 and TRBJ2-6; a possible D gene is TRBD1 (6 bases). The clonotype comes from a male donor with ankylosing spondylitis or in good health (not recorded which). Sequencing used blood, either unsorted or a sorted T cell fraction (not recorded which). The CDR3 loop reads CASGLGTVNSGANVLTF. CDR3 DNA sequence: TGTGCTAGTGGTTTGGGGACAGTGAACTCTGGGGCCAACGTCCTGACTTTC.